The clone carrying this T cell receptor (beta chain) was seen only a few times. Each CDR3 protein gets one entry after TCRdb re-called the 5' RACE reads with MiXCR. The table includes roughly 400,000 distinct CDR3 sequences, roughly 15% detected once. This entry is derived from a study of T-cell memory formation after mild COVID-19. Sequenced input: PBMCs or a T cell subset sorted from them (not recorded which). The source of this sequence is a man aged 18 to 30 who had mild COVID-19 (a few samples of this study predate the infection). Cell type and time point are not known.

The CDR3 bases are TGTGCCAGCAGAAGCCAGGGGGCGAATCAGCCCCAGCATTTT. As protein: CASRSQGANQPQHF. The genes are TRBV12-3 or TRBV12-4 and TRBJ1-5; 8 bases map to TRBD1. The CDR3 is 14 residues long. The junction had 5 bases not matched to a gene; V was cut back by 6 bases and J by 4 bases.